The sequence of this T cell receptor (beta chain) was determined in a study of immune evolution from preneoplasia to lung adenocarcinoma. Study observations and caveats: Top clone share appeared to fall from AAH through AIS, MIA, adenocarcinoma.

As concerns this clone: Its cognate antigen is unknown.

Using immunoSEQ multiplex PCR, the repertoire was profiled, and TCRdb retains in-frame clones only, with some absent. The sample consists of roughly 5,300 clones, about 80% of them appearing once. Histologic diagnosis was independently verified by two lung pathologists. The germline gives CDR1 LNHDA, CDR2 SQIVND (reference sequence). V was pared by 6 bases and J by 2 bases, with 5 bases of the junction left unmatched. The CDR3 sequence is 16 residues long. Input material: FFPE lung adenocarcinoma in situ tissue. The chain recombines TRBV19 with TRBJ2-3; 13 nucleotides line up with TRBD2. This clonotype originated in a person aged 55-79 years with lung adenocarcinoma. The CDR3 sequence: CASSRTSGGITDTQYF. DNA for the CDR3: TGTGCCAGTAGCAGGACTAGCGGGGGTATCACAGATACGCAGTATTTT.